The 20 T cell receptor beta chains reported below all come from one sample, sequenced in a study of cytomegalovirus exposure and HLA in healthy donors. PCR involved 60 Vbeta and 13 Jbeta primers. Libraries were prepared by immunoSEQ multiplex PCR; TCRdb keeps only in-frame clonotypes and omits some of them. The table has more than 200,000 clones, 70% to 80% seen once; the top ten hold around 15%. Sequencing was done on a sample of PBMCs. The receptors come from a man aged 40-49 years in good health and CMV-seronegative.

The chain links TRBV2 to TRBJ1-2; 9 positions agree with TRBD1. The CDR3 has 14 residues. In germline, CDR1 is SNHLY, CDR2 FYNNEI. The V gene end was trimmed by 5 bases and the J gene end by 4 bases; junction bases not matched to a gene: 5. The CDR3 loop is CASSLQGALYGYTF. In DNA form, the CDR3 reads TGTGCCAGCAGTTTACAGGGGGCCCTCTATGGCTACACCTTC.

This clone has only one observation. The chain employs TRBV7-9 and TRBJ2-7, with 9 positions matching TRBD1. The CDR3 length is 14 residues. Per the germline V gene, CDR1 is SEHNR and CDR2 is FQNEAQ (reference sequence). V was clipped by 6 bases and J by 1 base; unmatched bases: 4. The CDR3 here is CASRRDRDSYEQYF. In nucleotides, the CDR3 is TGTGCCAGCAGGCGGGACAGGGATTCCTACGAGCAGTACTTC.

This rearrangement joins TRBV7-9 to TRBJ2-1; D is possibly TRBD1 (6 bases). CDR3 length equals 14 residues. The germline gives CDR1 SEHNR, CDR2 FQNEAQ (reference sequence). V was pared by 6 bases and J by 6 bases, with 15 bases between. For the CDR3, the DNA is TGTGCCAGCAGTTTAACAACAGGGTTCAATGAGCAGTTCTTC. Protein: CASSLTTGFNEQFF.

The gene calls are TRBV6-5 and TRBJ1-2; the D is unclear. The CDR3 consists of 13 residues. V lost 2 bases and J 2 bases, leaving 6 bases between the germline ends. Germline assignment: CDR1 MNHEY and CDR2 SVGAGI. Written as DNA, the CDR3 is TGTGCCAGCAGTTACACGGGGAACTATGGCTACACCTTC. This translates into CASSYTGNYGYTF.

Comments on this clone: An end of the junction does not agree with germline; a read error may underlie this. The CDR3 loop reads CASNPGGGGQPCF. In DNA form, the CDR3 reads TGTGCCAGCAACCCTGGTGGGGGGGGCCAACCGTGCTTC. The chain uses TRBV7-9 and TRBJ2-7, with D possibly being TRBD2 (7 bases). This CDR3 has 13 amino acids. Germline loops: CDR1 SEHNR, CDR2 FQNEAQ (reference sequence).

The V and J genes are TRBV10-2 and TRBJ2-7; 11 nucleotides align to TRBD2. The CDR3 covers 14 residues. CDR1 is WSHSY and CDR2 is SAAADI in the germline V gene. The junction had 5 bases not matched to a gene; V was cut back by 7 bases and J by 3 bases. In DNA, the CDR3 is TGCGCCAGCACTACTAGCGGGGGTAACTACGAGCAGTACTTC. Protein sequence: CASTTSGGNYEQYF.

This clone was recorded a few times. This chain links TRBV5-1 with TRBJ1-4; no definite D call. Germline CDR1 and CDR2: SGHRS and YFSETQ. Trimming stripped 4 bases from V and 6 bases from J, with 16 bases between. The CDR3 runs 15 residues. DNA of the CDR3: TGCGCCAGCAGCCGGGAGGCAGCCGAGCATGAAAAACTGTTTTTT. This sequence encodes CASSREAAEHEKLFF. The entire variable domain, with the rest obtained from reference TRBV5-1 and TRBJ1-4, is as follows: KAGVTQTPRYLIKTRGQQVTLSCSPISGHRSVSWYQQTPGQGLQFLFEYFSETQRNKGNFPGRFSGRQFSNSRSEMNVSTLELGDSALYLCASSREAAEHEKLFFGSGTQLSVL.

J is TRBJ2-7 and V is TRBV7-8; D possibly corresponds to TRBD1 (6 bases). CDR3 length equals 14 residues. V was pared by 5 bases and J by 5 bases, with 16 bases between. The germline gives CDR1 SGHVS, CDR2 FQNEAQ. The CDR3, as DNA: TGTGCCAGCAGCCTGAGACAGGATATACACGAGCAGTACTTC. It yields the protein CASSLRQDIHEQYF. Full variable domain (outside the CDR3, taken from reference TRBV7-8 and TRBJ2-7): GAGVSQSPRYKVAKRGQDVALRCDPISGHVSLFWYQQALGQGPEFLTYFQNEAQLDKSGLPSDRFFAERPEGSVSTLKIQRTQQEDSAVYLCASSLRQDIHEQYFGPGTRLTVT.

This clone has only a few counts. The chain joins TRBV4-1 to TRBJ2-3; D unclear. Germline CDR1 and CDR2: MGHRA and YSYEKL. The CDR3 sequence is 13 residues long. Trimming took off 5 bases at V and 0 bases at J, with 6 bases between the two ends. The CDR3 DNA reads TGCGCCAGCAGCTCCTCTAGCACAGATACGCAGTATTTT. It yields the protein CASSSSSTDTQYF.

This clone has a single count. V usage is TRBV7-3 and J usage is TRBJ2-7; TRBD1 might be the D (6 bases). This CDR3 has 14 amino acids. V dropped 5 bases and J dropped 6 bases, with 17 bases sitting between them. The germline CDR1 and CDR2 sequences are SGHTA and FQGTGA. The CDR3 nucleotides read TGTGCCAGCAGCCCTAATGCAGGGGCAGTCGAGCAGTACTTC. This sequence encodes CASSPNAGAVEQYF.

This rearrangement joins TRBV6-6 to TRBJ1-6; D call uncertain. There are 15 residues in the CDR3. In germline, CDR1 is MNHNY, CDR2 SVGAGI (reference sequence). The ends were cut back, 2 bases at V and 7 bases at J, with 12 bases in the middle. The chain's CDR3 is CASSYRDTLNSPLHF. CDR3 coding DNA: TGTGCCAGCAGTTACCGAGACACCTTAAATTCACCCCTCCACTTT.

V and J are TRBV27 and TRBJ2-7; D ambiguous. Germline lookup yields CDR1 MNHEY and CDR2 SMNVEV (reference sequence). Deletions cut 2 bases from V and 3 bases from J, with 5 bases between. The CDR3 length is 12 residues. The CDR3 reads CASSLNGYEQYF. DNA of the CDR3: TGTGCCAGCAGTTTAAACGGCTACGAGCAGTACTTC.

V usage is TRBV11-1 and J usage is TRBJ2-7; D may be TRBD1 (6 bases). The CDR3 consists of 13 residues. V was clipped by 0 bases and J by 4 bases, with 7 bases between them. Per germline, CDR1 SGHAT and CDR2 FQDESV (reference sequence). The CDR3 DNA reads TGTGCCAGCAGCTTAGCGGACAGATACGAGCAGTACTTC. Protein sequence: CASSLADRYEQYF.

The genes are TRBV4-3 and TRBJ1-5; TRBD1 aligns across 9 bases. This CDR3 comprises 15 residues. Trimming at V came to 3 bases and at J to 5 bases, leaving 5 bases not matched to a gene. CDR1 and CDR2 (germline): LGHNA, YSLEER. DNA for the CDR3: TGCGCCAGCAGCCAGGACAGGGGATCCGATCAGCCCCAGCATTTT. Translated, it gives CASSQDRGSDQPQHF.

V and J are TRBV6-5 and TRBJ2-3, with 13 bases that match TRBD2. Trimming at V came to 0 bases and at J to 6 bases, leaving 3 bases not matched to a gene. This CDR3 is 16 amino acids long. Germline assignment: CDR1 MNHEY and CDR2 SVGAGI. The CDR3 here is CASSYSGLAGADTQYF. The CDR3 DNA reads TGTGCCAGCAGTTACTCCGGACTAGCGGGGGCGGATACGCAGTATTTT.

The chain recombines TRBV4-1 with TRBJ2-5, with 8 bases lining up with TRBD2. CDR1 is MGHRA, CDR2 YSYEKL, per germline. CDR3 length: 17 amino acids. The ends lost 3 bases at V and 2 bases at J; junction bases unmatched: 11. The chain's CDR3 is CASSQTPPGGGQETQYF. CDR3 nucleotides: TGCGCCAGCAGCCAGACTCCCCCCGGGGGGGGACAAGAGACCCAGTACTTC.

CDR3 sequence: CASSRGGQGGYEQYF. The CDR3 DNA follows: TGCGCCAGCAGCCGGGGAGGACAGGGTGGTTACGAGCAGTACTTC. The rearrangement uses TRBV4-1 and TRBJ2-7; 8 bases are shared with TRBD1. The CDR3 has 15 residues. From germline, CDR1 is MGHRA and CDR2 YSYEKL. Unmatched junction bases numbered 9, after V lost 4 bases and J lost 4 bases.

The rearrangement uses TRBV6-5 and TRBJ2-7; the match to TRBD2 covers 7 bases. This CDR3 has 14 amino acids. Per the germline V gene, CDR1 is MNHEY and CDR2 is SVGAGI. V gave up 0 bases and J gave up 4 bases; unmatched junction bases: 3. CDR3 nucleotide sequence: TGTGCCAGCAGTTACTCGTTCGGGGGGTACGAGCAGTACTTC. Its translation: CASSYSFGGYEQYF.

This clone turned up a few times. The CDR3 DNA reads TGTGCCAGCAGCGGGACAGGGACCACAGATACGCAGTATTTT. Encoded protein: CASSGTGTTDTQYF. The rearrangement joins TRBV11-3 to TRBJ2-3; 9 positions agree with TRBD1. V was clipped by 5 bases and J by 2 bases; unmatched bases: 2. Germline V CDR1 and CDR2: SGHNT, YENEEA. The CDR3 loop spans 14 amino acids.

This chain links TRBV19 with TRBJ2-1; TRBD2 might be the D (6 bases). The CDR3 contains 16 residues. Germline loops: CDR1 LNHDA, CDR2 SQIVND (reference sequence). V shed 7 bases and J shed 0 bases, with 16 bases lying between them. DNA for the CDR3: TGTGCCAGTAAGGAGCGGGCTCTCCCCTCCTACAATGAGCAGTTCTTC. Protein sequence: CASKERALPSYNEQFF.